Included here is one TCR beta chain sequence, with context. Its antigen is currently unknown. CD45RO-negative CD8 cells positively selected for CCR7 made up the naive population, which excluded terminally differentiated effector memory CD45RA+ cells. Only in-frame clones appear in the TCRdb table, and some are missing; sequencing was by immunoSEQ multiplex PCR. There are around 620,000 clones in the sample; roughly 96% occur only once, and over 0.1% lies in the top ten. These data belong to a study of shared clonotypes between healthy human individuals. Study-level results: Sampling covered nothing but blood. Tissue TCR repertoires likely differ from those found in blood. Larger estimated richness was generally recorded for naive subsets relative to memory subsets.

V lost 4 bases and J lost 1, with 17 bases in between. The CDR3 consists of 16 residues. Germline V gene sequence: CDR1 SGHTS, CDR2 YDEGEE. Specimen: naive CD8+ T cells sorted from blood. The J gene is TRBJ1-1, the V gene TRBV5-8; perhaps TRBD1 as D (5 bases). The TCR sequence derives from a woman in her 30s in good health. CDR3 sequence: CASSQWVGAENTEAFF. In DNA, the CDR3 is TGTGCCAGCAGCCAATGGGTAGGGGCTGAGAACACTGAAGCTTTCTTT.